What follows is one T cell receptor (beta chain) and its context. The antigen remains unidentified. This entry is derived from a study of T cells in localized non-small cell lung cancer. V dropped 3 bases and J dropped 2 bases, with 7 bases sitting between them. The CDR3 totals 14 residues. Germline CDR1 reads SGHVS; CDR2 reads FQNEAQ. Data came from immunoSEQ multiplex PCR; TCRdb stores just in-frame clones and leaves some out. The top ten clones hold 13% to 15% of a sample with more than 20,000 clones, around 88% of them seen once. Overall study findings and caveats: In the blood, greater T cell density corresponded to longer overall survival. Uninvolved nearby lung showed the greatest T cell clonality, exceeding that found in tumor. One tumor region alone was sequenced, and heterogeneity therefore remains possible. Out of the top 100 tumor clones, a median about 50 were seen in adjacent lung.

The sequencing here drew on peripheral blood, taken before any cancer treatment. The source is a female donor older than 55 with stage I lung adenocarcinoma. This chain links TRBV7-8 with TRBJ2-2; no definite D call. The DNA for the CDR3 is TGTGCCAGCAGCTTCGGACCAAACACCGGGGAGCTGTTTTTT. It encodes CASSFGPNTGELFF.